These 3 T cell receptor beta chains were all obtained from the same sample, sequenced in a study of long-term antiretroviral therapy in people with HIV. Survey-level resolution applied to immunoSEQ assay v3.0. Clones were read by immunoSEQ multiplex PCR, and TCRdb kept only the in-frame ones, dropping some. The profile shows 35,000 to 40,000 clones, 75% to 90% of them singletons. The material sequenced was unsorted PBMCs, taken 2.2 years after starting antiretroviral therapy. The receptors were gathered from a man aged 18 to 29 with HIV.

The gene calls are TRBV18 and TRBJ1-1; D might be TRBD1 (6 bases). V shed 1 base and J shed 6 bases, with 12 bases lying between them. The germline gives CDR1 KGHSH, CDR2 LQKENI. CDR3 size: 14 residues. For the CDR3, the DNA is TGTGCCAGCTCACCACAGCGGGGGGCGGCTGAAGCTTTCTTT. Protein: CASSPQRGAAEAFF. The complete variable domain, with remaining parts taken from reference TRBV18 and TRBJ1-1, reads NAGVMQNPRHLVRRRGQEARLRCSPMKGHSHVYWYRQLPEEGLKFMVYLQKENIIDESGMPKERFSAEFPKEGPSILRIQQVVRGDSAAYFCASSPQRGAAEAFFGQGTRLTVV.

The chain combines TRBV6-5 with TRBJ2-3, with D uncertain. CDR3 length: 15 amino acids. Germline CDR1 is MNHEY and CDR2 is SVGAGI. Trimming removed 5 bases at V and 2 bases at J, with 14 bases between. The CDR3 region has the DNA TGTGCCAGCAGTCTAGACACTACTAACACAGATACGCAGTATTTT. Translation gives CASSLDTTNTDTQYF.

This clone was counted only a few times. The V gene is TRBV5-4, the J gene TRBJ1-2; 7 bases are a match to TRBD1. The CDR3 has 14 residues. CDR1 is SGHNT and CDR2 is YYREEE in the germline V gene (reference sequence). V lost 3 bases and J lost 7; bases outside the gene matches: 9. The CDR3 DNA sequence: TGTGCCAGCAGCTGGACGCTGACAGGGCCTGGCTACACCTTC. Its protein is CASSWTLTGPGYTF.